This note documents a single TCR beta chain sequence. The ends were cut back, 7 bases at V and 5 bases at J, with 18 bases in the middle. Germline assignment: CDR1 SGHNT and CDR2 YYREEE (reference sequence). This CDR3 has 15 residues. 13 Jbeta primers and 60 Vbeta primers were used for the PCR. TCRdb's table, derived via immunoSEQ multiplex PCR, lists solely in-frame clones and lacks some. The table has about 63,000 clones, approximately 70% seen once. This entry belongs to a study of cytomegalovirus exposure and HLA in healthy donors. What was sequenced was PBMCs. The V call is TRBV5-4, the J call TRBJ2-2, with D possibly matching TRBD2 (7 bases). This receptor was taken from a man aged 50 to 60 in good health and CMV-seronegative. CDR3 amino acids: CASQRGGAGTGELFF. The CDR3, as DNA: TGTGCCAGCCAAAGAGGGGGGGCTGGAACCGGGGAGCTGTTTTTT.